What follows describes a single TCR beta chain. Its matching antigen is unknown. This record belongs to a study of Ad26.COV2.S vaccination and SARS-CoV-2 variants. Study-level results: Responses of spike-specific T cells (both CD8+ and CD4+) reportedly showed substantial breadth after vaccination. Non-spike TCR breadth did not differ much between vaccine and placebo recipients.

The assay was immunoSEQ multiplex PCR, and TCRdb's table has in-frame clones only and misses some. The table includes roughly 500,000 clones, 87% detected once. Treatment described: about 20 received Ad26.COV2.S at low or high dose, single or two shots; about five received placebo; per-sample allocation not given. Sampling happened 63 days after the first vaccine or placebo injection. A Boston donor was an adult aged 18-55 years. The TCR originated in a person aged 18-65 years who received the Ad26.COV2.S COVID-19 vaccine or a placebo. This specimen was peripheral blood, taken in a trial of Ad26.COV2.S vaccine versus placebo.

The CDR3 loop reads CASSPGTSGMDTQYF. The CDR3 nucleotides read TGTGCCAGCAGCCCCGGGACTAGCGGGATGGATACGCAGTATTTT. This chain links TRBV7-2 with TRBJ2-3, with TRBD2 identical over 13 bases. The CDR3 runs 15 residues. Per the germline V gene, CDR1 is SGHTA and CDR2 is FQGNSA. The V and J ends lost 5 bases and 6 bases, in that order; junction bases with no gene match: 5.